Below, 29 T cell receptor beta chains from the same sample are listed, as sequenced in a study of blood T cell repertoires in COVID-19. Using immunoSEQ multiplex PCR, the repertoire was profiled, and TCRdb retains in-frame clones only, with some absent. The sample carries approximately 300,000 clones, about 93% recorded once. Sequencing was performed on peripheral blood. The receptor source for this set is a young woman with COVID-19, enrolled during active disease.

The genes are TRBV5-5 and TRBJ2-7; TRBD2 aligns across 9 bases. V lost 2 bases and J lost 5; bases outside the gene matches: 11. The CDR3 runs 16 residues. Germline values: CDR1 SGHKS, CDR2 YYEKEE (reference sequence). The CDR3 sequence: CASSFAVVAGAHEQYF. The CDR3 nucleotides are TGTGCCAGCAGCTTCGCGGTGGTAGCGGGAGCCCACGAGCAGTACTTC.

This clone has a handful of counts. The V and J genes are TRBV6-5 and TRBJ1-2; no clear D. Trimming pared 0 bases from V and 1 base from J, leaving 9 bases between. The CDR3 is made up of 15 amino acids. CDR1 and CDR2 (germline): MNHEY, SVGAGI. CDR3 in DNA: TGTGCCAGCAGTTACTCGGTGGGCAGTAACTATGGCTACACCTTC. Translated, it gives CASSYSVGSNYGYTF.

The table lists this clone with a count of one. The chain combines TRBV24-1 with TRBJ1-1; TRBD1 matches 7 bases. The length of the CDR3 is 13 residues. V shed 4 bases and J 5 bases; nucleotides not matched to a gene: 3. Germline assignment: CDR1 KGHDR and CDR2 SFDVKD. The DNA of the CDR3 is TGTGCCACCAGTGACCTGGACAGGACTGAAGCTTTCTTT. Translating it yields CATSDLDRTEAFF.

V usage is TRBV6-5 and J usage is TRBJ2-7, with TRBD1 matching over 9 bases. The CDR3 spans 15 residues. Germline trimming cut 5 bases from V and 3 bases from J; bases unmatched to any gene: 8. Germline assignment: CDR1 MNHEY and CDR2 SVGAGI. The CDR3 nucleotides read TGTGCCAGCAGTATCCCTGCGGACAGGGGCTACGAGCAGTACTTC. As protein: CASSIPADRGYEQYF.

The V gene is TRBV19, the J gene TRBJ1-1, with a possible D match to TRBD1 (5 bases). Trimming took 7 bases from V and 6 from J, leaving 18 bases between them. Looked up from germline, CDR1 is LNHDA and CDR2 is SQIVND (reference sequence). CDR3 length equals 14 residues. For the CDR3, the DNA is TGTGCCAGTACTAATATGGGGCTTTCCCCTGAAGCTTTCTTT. Protein product: CASTNMGLSPEAFF.

This sequence joins TRBV20-1 and TRBJ1-4, with a tentative D call TRBD1 (5 bases). V lost 3 bases and J lost 7, with 15 bases in between. Germline V CDR1 and CDR2: DFQATT, SNEGSKA (reference sequence). The CDR3 extends over 14 amino acids. The CDR3 region is CSASLGGVGEKLFF. The CDR3 nucleotides are TGCAGTGCTAGTCTGGGGGGGGTGGGTGAAAAACTGTTTTTT.

The V gene is TRBV6-5, the J gene TRBJ2-1; 10 bases are a match to TRBD2. Germline values: CDR1 MNHEY, CDR2 SVGAGI. The CDR3 is made up of 16 amino acids. V gave up 2 bases and J gave up 6 bases; unmatched junction bases: 7. The CDR3 DNA sequence: TGTGCCAGCAGTTACAGCCTAGCGGGAGTTGGCAATGAGCAGTTCTTC. Amino acids: CASSYSLAGVGNEQFF.

In this sample, this clone turned up a few times. The rearrangement joins TRBV6-5 to TRBJ2-3, with TRBD2 as a possible D gene (5 bases). The length of the CDR3 is 15 residues. Per germline, CDR1 MNHEY and CDR2 SVGAGI. The V end was cut by 5 bases, the J end by 0 bases, with 12 bases between. In DNA, the CDR3 is TGTGCCAGCAGTACCCTTCGCGGGAGCACAGATACGCAGTATTTT. Translation gives CASSTLRGSTDTQYF.

The chain employs TRBV7-3 and TRBJ2-7; 7 bases align to TRBD1. V dropped 4 bases and J dropped 6; count of bases not matched to a gene: 6. CDR1 SGHTA and CDR2 FQGTGA come from the germline V gene. The CDR3 covers 13 residues. CDR3 sequence reads: CASSSSGGSEQYF. For the CDR3, the DNA is TGTGCCAGCAGCTCCTCAGGGGGATCCGAGCAGTACTTC.

This sequence joins TRBV6-2 or TRBV6-3 and TRBJ2-7, with TRBD1 matching over 7 bases. Unmatched junction bases numbered 3, after V lost 2 bases and J lost 2 bases. CDR1 MNHEY and CDR2 SVGEGT come from the germline V gene. The CDR3 consists of 14 residues. The CDR3, as DNA: TGTGCCAGCAGTTACACCCAGGGGGCCTACGAGCAGTACTTC. Its protein product is CASSYTQGAYEQYF.

This chain joins TRBV11-3 and TRBJ2-1, with D possibly matching TRBD1 (5 bases). CDR3 length equals 13 residues. Germline assignment: CDR1 SGHNT and CDR2 YENEEA. Trimming took off 5 bases at V and 9 bases at J, with 14 bases between the two ends. The CDR3 bases are TGTGCCAGCAGCCCCTCGACGACAGCTGAGCAGTTCTTC. It codes for CASSPSTTAEQFF.

CDR3 residues: CASSYSALGGEQYF. The CDR3 DNA follows: TGTGCCAGCAGTTACTCCGCCTTGGGGGGCGAGCAGTACTTC. The chain is built from TRBV6-6 and TRBJ2-7; D perhaps matches TRBD2 (6 bases). The ends were cut back, 0 bases at V and 6 bases at J, with 12 bases in the middle. CDR1 is MNHNY, CDR2 SVGAGI, per germline (reference sequence). The CDR3 extends over 14 amino acids.

The chain has TRBV6-5 and TRBJ1-1; no clear D. This CDR3 region has 13 residues. Trimming removed 6 bases at V and 0 bases at J, with 8 bases between. Germline V gives CDR1 MNHEY, CDR2 SVGAGI. CDR3 sequence: CASRTTMNTEAFF. In DNA, the CDR3 is TGTGCCAGCAGGACTACAATGAACACTGAAGCTTTCTTT.

This clone was recorded only once. This chain uses TRBV6-2 or TRBV6-3 with TRBJ2-7, with 9 positions matching TRBD1. Trimming removed 5 bases from V and 4 bases from J; junction bases left unmatched: 9. This CDR3 contains 15 residues. Germline lookup yields CDR1 MNHEY and CDR2 SVGEGT. The CDR3 nucleotides are TGTGCCAGCAGTGCTTCCGGGACAGGGTCATACGAGCAGTACTTC. This codes for CASSASGTGSYEQYF.

The V gene is TRBV5-1, the J gene TRBJ1-1; possible D gene TRBD1, 5 bases. CDR1 SGHRS and CDR2 YFSETQ come from the germline V gene. This CDR3 region has 14 residues. The V and J ends lost 5 bases and 0 bases respectively, with 11 bases between them. CDR3 protein: CASRDSSMNTEAFF. Written as DNA, the CDR3 is TGCGCCAGCAGAGACAGTAGCATGAACACTGAAGCTTTCTTT.

The V and J genes are TRBV7-8 and TRBJ2-1; 7 bases line up with TRBD2. Trimming took 1 base from V and 9 from J; bases not matched to a gene: 15. Germline lookup yields CDR1 SGHVS and CDR2 FQNEAQ. This CDR3 has 17 residues. In DNA, the CDR3 is TGTGCCAGCAGCTTAGGTGCCTGGACTAGTCAGGTCGCTGAGCAGTTCTTC. Protein: CASSLGAWTSQVAEQFF.

The chain recombines TRBV6-6 with TRBJ2-7, with a weak D call TRBD1 (5 bases). CDR3 length equals 10 residues. V gave up 4 bases and J gave up 7 bases, with 5 bases separating them. CDR1 and CDR2 (germline): MNHNY, SVGAGI (reference sequence). The DNA for the CDR3 is TGTGCCAGCAGTTCAGGGGAGCAGTACTTC. Protein product: CASSSGEQYF.

This chain connects TRBV28 to TRBJ1-2, with a weak D call TRBD1 (5 bases). CDR1 MDHEN and CDR2 SYDVKM come from the germline V gene. Trimming cost V 10 bases and J 13 bases, with 19 bases left between them. The CDR3 length is 11 residues. The CDR3 DNA follows: TGTGCCACCCGGGACTCCTTATGGGCCACCTTC. Translated, it gives CATRDSLWATF.

V and J are TRBV5-1 and TRBJ2-1; TRBD1 matches 7 bases. The V segment lost 4 bases and the J segment 4 bases; nucleotides outside the gene matches: 8. Germline loops: CDR1 SGHRS, CDR2 YFSETQ. The CDR3 is made up of 15 amino acids. The CDR3 is CASSLGTVIYNEQFF. The DNA for the CDR3 is TGCGCCAGCAGCCTAGGGACAGTTATATACAATGAGCAGTTCTTC.

The chain uses TRBV6-5 and TRBJ1-2, with 11 nucleotides matching TRBD1. Germline V CDR1 and CDR2: MNHEY, SVGAGI. V lost 6 bases and J lost 5; bases outside the gene matches: 5. The CDR3 runs to 14 residues. DNA for the CDR3: TGTGCCAGCAGGGCCGGGACAGGGGGGTATGGCTACACCTTC. Its protein is CASRAGTGGYGYTF.

The chain employs TRBV28 and TRBJ2-7, with a tentative D call TRBD1 (5 bases). This CDR3 is 13 amino acids long. V was shortened by 2 bases and J by 3 bases, with 8 bases between the two germline ends. CDR1 and CDR2 (germline): MDHEN, SYDVKM. The CDR3 bases are TGTGCCAGCAGTTTAGTAACAGGCTACGAGCAGTACTTC. Translated, it gives CASSLVTGYEQYF.

The chain combines TRBV7-9 with TRBJ2-5, with TRBD2 as a possible D gene (5 bases). Trimming removed 2 bases from V and 5 bases from J, with 12 bases in between. CDR3 length: 14 amino acids. Germline CDR1 and CDR2: SEHNR and FQNEAQ (reference sequence). The CDR3 reads CASSLLPGVETQYF. CDR3 in DNA: TGTGCCAGCAGCTTACTTCCCGGGGTGGAGACCCAGTACTTC.

The V and J genes are TRBV9 and TRBJ2-1, with D possibly being TRBD2 (6 bases). Per germline, CDR1 SGDLS and CDR2 YYNGEE. This CDR3 spans 12 amino acids. Trimming stripped 3 bases from V and 6 bases from J, with 7 bases between. The CDR3 DNA follows: TGTGCCAGCAGCGGGGGAGGCAATGAGCAGTTCTTC. Amino acid sequence: CASSGGGNEQFF.

CDR3 in DNA: TGTGCCAGCAGCGAATTCAGGCCTTACTACGAGCAGTACTTC. Encoded protein: CASSEFRPYYEQYF. This chain links TRBV2 with TRBJ2-7; D not certain. The germline V and J ends were trimmed by 6 bases and 3 bases, with 15 bases remaining between them. CDR3 size: 14 residues. Germline CDR1 and CDR2: SNHLY and FYNNEI.

The chain has TRBV5-4 and TRBJ2-2; 8 nucleotides line up with TRBD1. Unmatched junction bases numbered 9, after V lost 10 bases and J lost 4 bases. CDR1 SGHNT and CDR2 YYREEE come from the germline V gene (reference sequence). This CDR3 has 14 residues. This CDR3 reads CAVQGGGFTGELFF. The DNA of the CDR3 is TGTGCCGTACAGGGGGGAGGCTTCACCGGGGAGCTGTTTTTT.

The chain uses TRBV30 and TRBJ1-1, with D tentatively TRBD1 (6 bases). The CDR3 has 12 residues. V was clipped by 4 bases and J by 8 bases, with 14 bases between them. CDR1 and CDR2 (germline): GTSNPN, SVGIG (reference sequence). The CDR3 loop reads CAWIQGWEEAFF. The CDR3 region has the DNA TGTGCCTGGATACAGGGTTGGGAAGAAGCTTTCTTT. The whole variable domain, filled in from reference TRBV30 and TRBJ1-1, reads SQTIHQWPATLVQPVGSPLSLECTVEGTSNPNLYWYRQAAGRGLQLLFYSVGIGQISSEVPQNLSASRPQDRQFILSSKKLLLSDSGFYLCAWIQGWEEAFFGQGTRLTVV.

The chain links TRBV19 to TRBJ2-1, with 8 bases that match TRBD1. Germline values: CDR1 LNHDA, CDR2 SQIVND (reference sequence). Trimming cost V 10 bases and J 0 bases; bases outside gene matches: 5. The CDR3 length is 14 residues. The DNA of the CDR3 is TGTGCCACAGGGGGCCCTAGCTCCTACAATGAGCAGTTCTTC. Its protein product is CATGGPSSYNEQFF.

The rearrangement uses TRBV3-1 (or the pseudogene TRBV3-2) and TRBJ2-1; D remains ambiguous. The CDR3 loop spans 15 amino acids. Germline lookup yields CDR1 LGHDT and CDR2 YNNKEL (reference sequence). Trimming took 1 base from V and 4 from J, leaving 11 bases between them. CDR3 protein: CASSQGRSIYNEQFF. CDR3 sequence (DNA): TGTGCCAGCAGCCAAGGCAGGTCAATATACAATGAGCAGTTCTTC.

This sequence joins TRBV6-2 or TRBV6-3 and TRBJ2-1, with 12 bases matching TRBD2. The V segment lost 2 bases and the J segment 8 bases; nucleotides outside the gene matches: 7. The CDR3 runs 16 residues. The germline gives CDR1 MNHEY, CDR2 SVGEGT. The CDR3 sequence is CASSYPLAGGPHEQFF. Written as DNA, the CDR3 is TGTGCCAGCAGTTACCCCCTAGCGGGAGGGCCGCATGAGCAGTTCTTC.